This is a list of T cell receptor beta chains from one sample in a study of shared clonotypes between healthy human individuals. The assay was immunoSEQ multiplex PCR, and TCRdb's table has in-frame clones only and misses some. The sample holds about 2 million clones; about 94% are singletons and the top ten take 0.9% to 1.3%. Sequencing input: naive CD8+ T cells sorted from blood. The receptors here all came from a man between 18 and 35 years old in good health. The CDR3 runs from the conserved cysteine through the conserved F or W. A D gene is named only where the DNA matches it firmly. For some rows the clone size is stated as once, few or many, or as a class when expanded; others skip it.

>TRBV6-5|-|-|TRBJ2-2
TGTGCCAGCAGGGGCGGGGAGCTGTTTTTT
CASRGGELFF
>TRBV2|-|-|TRBJ2-7
TGTGCCAGCAGTGATTCGGGGGCCCGCTCCTACGAGCAGTACTTC
CASSDSGARSYEQYF
>TRBV7-9|-|-|TRBJ1-2
TGTGCCAGCAGCCCAGGGTCGGGAGGCTACACCTTC
CASSPGSGGYTF
>TRBV27|-|-|TRBJ2-7
TGTGCCAGCAGTTCCGGGACGCTCTACGAGCAGTACTTC
CASSSGTLYEQYF
>TRBV4-1|-|-|TRBJ1-2
TGCGCCAGCAGCCAAGAAGGAATCCTAAACTATGGCTACACCTTC
CASSQEGILNYGYTF
>TRBV19|once|-|TRBJ2-6
TGTGCCAGTAATTCCCCTCAGGGCATCTCTGGGGCCAACGTCCTGACTTTC
CASNSPQGISGANVLTF
>TRBV27|once|TRBD1|TRBJ2-7
TGTGCCAGCAGTTTTACCTGGACAGGGCGAAACGAGCAGTACTTC
CASSFTWTGRNEQYF
>TRBV18|-|-|TRBJ2-7
TGTGCCAGCTCTAATGCGGGCCCCTACGAGCAGTACTTC
CASSNAGPYEQYF
>TRBV6-5|once|-|TRBJ1-2
TGTGCCAGCAGTTACGGGTCAGGGACTGGCTACACCTTC
CASSYGSGTGYTF
>TRBV4-1|-|TRBD2|TRBJ2-7
TGCGCCAGCAGCCGAGCACCGGGACTAGCGGGAGACGGCTCCTACGAGCAGTACTTC
CASSRAPGLAGDGSYEQYF
>TRBV2|once|TRBD2|TRBJ2-3
TGTGCCAGCAGGAGTCTGACTAGCGGGACAACAGATACGCAGTATTTT
CASRSLTSGTTDTQYF
>TRBV27|-|TRBD2|TRBJ2-7
TGTGCCAGCAGTCTTGTCGGGGGGGGATTTCCCTACGAGCAGTACTTC
CASSLVGGGFPYEQYF
>TRBV4-3|once|-|TRBJ2-2
TGCGCCAGCAGCCGAGTCACCGGGGAGCTGTTTTTT
CASSRVTGELFF
>TRBV6-1|-|TRBD1|TRBJ2-7
TGTGCCAGCAGTGAGGGCAGGGGGTGGTCCTACGAGCAGTACTTC
CASSEGRGWSYEQYF
>TRBV6-1|-|-|TRBJ1-6
TGTGCCAGCAGTGAAATAGGACTTAATTCACCCCTCCACTTT
CASSEIGLNSPLHF
>TRBV27|-|-|TRBJ2-1
TGTGCCAGCAGTGAGGATGAGCAGTTCTTC
CASSEDEQFF
>TRBV21-1|once|-|TRBJ2-7
TGTGCCAGGAAACCGGGACAGGACTCCTACGAGCAGTACTTC
CARKPGQDSYEQYF
>TRBV11-2|-|-|TRBJ2-5
TGTGCCAGCAGCTTAGGGCAGGGCTGGGGGTACTTC
CASSLGQGWGYF
>TRBV7-6|-|-|TRBJ2-7
TGTGCCAGCAGCTTCGGCGGTAGCTCCTACGAGCAGTACTTC
CASSFGGSSYEQYF
>TRBV5-4|-|-|TRBJ1-2
TGTGCCAGCAGCTCGCCCGGGGGCGGTGGTGGCTACACCTTC
CASSSPGGGGGYTF
>TRBV7-3|-|-|TRBJ2-3
TGTGCCAGCAGCGTACCCCCTGGGACGCAGTATTTT
CASSVPPGTQYF
>TRBV18|-|-|TRBJ2-3
TGTGCCAGCTCACCACCGGTGCGGAGCACAGATACGCAGTATTTT
CASSPPVRSTDTQYF
>TRBV7-9|-|TRBD2|TRBJ2-3
TGTGCCAGCAGCGGACTAGCGGATACGCAGTATTTT
CASSGLADTQYF
>TRBV6-1|once|TRBD1|TRBJ2-2
TGTGCCAGCAGTGATTTGGGTAGACAGGGACACACCGGGGAGCTGTTTTTT
CASSDLGRQGHTGELFF
>TRBV5-1|-|TRBD1|TRBJ2-1
TGCGCCAGCAGCTCGGACAGGGCACACAATGAGCAGTTCTTC
CASSSDRAHNEQFF
>TRBV15|-|TRBD2|TRBJ2-1
TGTGCCACCCGGACTAGCGGGGGGGCGAATGAGCAGTTCTTC
CATRTSGGANEQFF
>TRBV6-6|-|-|TRBJ2-4
TGTGCCAGCAGTTCGCAGACCGCGATAGCCAAAAACATTCAGTACTTC
CASSSQTAIAKNIQYF
>TRBV15|-|TRBD2|TRBJ2-2
TGTGCCACCAGCAGAGATTTGAATAGCGGGAGAGCCGGGGAGCTGTTTTTT
CATSRDLNSGRAGELFF
>TRBV11-1|-|-|TRBJ1-1
TGTGCCAGCAGCCCCAGGAGTTCCACTGAAGCTTTCTTT
CASSPRSSTEAFF
>TRBV2|-|-|TRBJ1-1
TGTGCCAGCAGTTCACTGGCCGGGACAGAAGCTTTCTTT
CASSSLAGTEAFF
>TRBV19|-|-|TRBJ1-5
TGTGCCAGGAGGACAGTGGGCAATCAGCCCCAGCATTTT
CARRTVGNQPQHF
>TRBV5-6|-|-|TRBJ1-6
TGTGCCAGCAGCTTGGCCGCATCTAGCTCCTATAATTCACCCCTCCACTTT
CASSLAASSSYNSPLHF
>TRBV9|-|-|TRBJ1-1
TGTGCCAGCAGCTACGGATCGAACACTGAAGCTTTCTTT
CASSYGSNTEAFF
>TRBV5-6|-|-|TRBJ2-7
TGTGCCAGCAGCATCGACTACGAGCAGTACTTC
CASSIDYEQYF
>TRBV21-1|-|-|TRBJ2-3
TGTGCCAGCAGCCATCGTCGGGACACCTACACAGATACGCAGTATTTT
CASSHRRDTYTDTQYF
>TRBV6-6|-|-|TRBJ2-7
TGTGCCAGCACCCCTGGGGGAACCTACGAGCAGTACTTC
CASTPGGTYEQYF
>TRBV6-5|-|-|TRBJ1-2
TGTGCCAGCAGTTACTCTGAGGGGGGCTATGGCTACACCTTC
CASSYSEGGYGYTF
>TRBV4-1|-|TRBD1|TRBJ2-5
TGCGCCAGCAGCCAATGGGACAGACAAGAGACCCAGTACTTC
CASSQWDRQETQYF
>TRBV2|-|TRBD1|TRBJ2-5
TGTGCCAGCAGTGGACGTGACCGGGACAGGGTCCAAGAGACCCAGTACTTC
CASSGRDRDRVQETQYF
>TRBV28|-|-|TRBJ2-7
TGTGCCAGCAGGGGGATCTCGCCCGAGCAGTACTTC
CASRGISPEQYF
>TRBV27|-|TRBD2|TRBJ2-3
TGTGCCAGCAGTTTATTGGCGGGGGGGCTGGACACAGATACGCAGTATTTT
CASSLLAGGLDTDTQYF
>TRBV27|-|TRBD1|TRBJ1-6
TGTGCCAGCAGTTCTCCTGACAGGGCGATCCACTTT
CASSSPDRAIHF
>TRBV28|-|-|TRBJ2-2
TGTGCCAGCGTCTACGTCCTCTCCGGGGAGCTGTTTTTT
CASVYVLSGELFF
>TRBV6-5|-|TRBD2|TRBJ2-1
TGTGCCAGCAGTTACCCGGGGCGGGAGGTAAATGAGCAGTTCTTC
CASSYPGREVNEQFF
>TRBV29-1|-|-|TRBJ2-7
TGCAGCGTTGACCCCCTAGAGGGTCAGTACTTC
CSVDPLEGQYF
>TRBV7-6|-|-|TRBJ1-1
TGTGCCAGCAGCTTATGGACAGCGGGGGGTCCCCTTGATGAAGCTTTCTTT
CASSLWTAGGPLDEAFF
>TRBV7-2|-|TRBD2|TRBJ2-3
TGTGCCAGCAGTCGTGGACTAGCGGGCACAGATACGCAGTATTTT
CASSRGLAGTDTQYF
>TRBV7-6|once|-|TRBJ1-1
TGTGCCAGCAGAGCAAGAGGGGACTCTGAAGCTTTCTTT
CASRARGDSEAFF
>TRBV30|-|-|TRBJ1-1
TGTGCCTCTGGAGTATGGGGGGACACTGAAGCTTTCTTT
CASGVWGDTEAFF